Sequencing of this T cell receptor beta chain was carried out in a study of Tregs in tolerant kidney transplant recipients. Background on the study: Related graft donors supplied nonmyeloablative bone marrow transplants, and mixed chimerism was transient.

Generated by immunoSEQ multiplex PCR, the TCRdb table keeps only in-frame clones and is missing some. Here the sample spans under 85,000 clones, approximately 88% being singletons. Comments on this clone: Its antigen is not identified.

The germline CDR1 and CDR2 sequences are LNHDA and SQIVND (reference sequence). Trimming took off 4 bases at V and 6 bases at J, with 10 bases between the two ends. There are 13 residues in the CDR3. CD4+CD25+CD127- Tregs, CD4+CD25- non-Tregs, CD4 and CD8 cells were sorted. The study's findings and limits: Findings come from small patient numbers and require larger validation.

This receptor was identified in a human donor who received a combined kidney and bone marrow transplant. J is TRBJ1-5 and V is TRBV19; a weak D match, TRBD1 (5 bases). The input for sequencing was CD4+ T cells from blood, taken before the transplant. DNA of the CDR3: TGTGCCAGTAGTACAGGGATGTCTCAGCCCCAGCATTTT. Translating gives CASSTGMSQPQHF. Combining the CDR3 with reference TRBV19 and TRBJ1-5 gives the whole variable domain DGGITQSPKYLFRKEGQNVTLSCEQNLNHDAMYWYRQDPGQGLRLIYYSQIVNDFQKGDIAEGYSVSREKKESFPLTVTSAQKNPTAFYLCASSTGMSQPQHFGDGTRLSIL.